The clone carrying this TCR beta chain has only one observation. Generated by immunoSEQ multiplex PCR, the TCRdb table keeps only in-frame clones and is missing some. The table lists tens of thousands of clones, roughly 83% of them singletons. The data are from a study of cytotoxic CD8 clonotypes in ibrutinib-treated CLL. Trimming took 2 bases from V and 4 from J, leaving 14 bases between them. Germline CDR1 SNHLY, CDR2 FYNNEI. CDR3 length: 15 residues. The material was PBMCs, obtained after 24 months of ibrutinib treatment. J is TRBJ1-1 and V is TRBV2; tentatively, D is TRBD1 (5 bases). This sequence originates from a human donor with chronic lymphocytic leukemia. CDR3 nucleotides: TGTGCCAGCAGTGAATCCGGCCAAGGGGTCACTGAAGCTTTCTTT. It codes for CASSESGQGVTEAFF.